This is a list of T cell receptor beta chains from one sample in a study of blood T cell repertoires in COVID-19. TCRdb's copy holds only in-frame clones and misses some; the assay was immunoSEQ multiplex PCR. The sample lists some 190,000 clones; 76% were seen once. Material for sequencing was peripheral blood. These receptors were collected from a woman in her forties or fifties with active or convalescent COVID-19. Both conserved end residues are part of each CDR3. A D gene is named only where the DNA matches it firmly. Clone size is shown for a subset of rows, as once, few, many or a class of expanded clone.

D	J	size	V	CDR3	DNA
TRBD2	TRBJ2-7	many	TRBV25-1	CASQLAGGYEQYF	TGTGCCAGCCAATTAGCGGGAGGTTACGAGCAGTACTTC
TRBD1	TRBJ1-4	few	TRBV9	CASSPGTGGIIEKLFF	TGTGCCAGCAGCCCGGGGACAGGGGGCATTATAGAAAAACTGTTTTTT
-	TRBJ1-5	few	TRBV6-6	CASSQQLNQPQHF	TGTGCCAGCAGTCAACAGCTCAATCAGCCCCAGCATTTT
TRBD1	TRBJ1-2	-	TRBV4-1	CASSQEGTGGAGGYTF	TGCGCCAGCAGCCAAGAAGGGACAGGGGGTGCGGGTGGCTACACCTTC
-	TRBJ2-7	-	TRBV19	CASSIGDTLSYEQYF	TGTGCCAGTAGTATTGGGGACACCCTCTCCTACGAGCAGTACTTC
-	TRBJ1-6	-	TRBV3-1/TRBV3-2	CASSRRQANSPLHF	TGTGCCAGCAGCCGAAGACAGGCGAATTCACCCCTCCACTTT
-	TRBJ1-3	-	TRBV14	CASSLRGQISGNTIYF	TGTGCCAGCAGCCTCCGAGGACAGATCTCTGGAAACACCATATATTTT
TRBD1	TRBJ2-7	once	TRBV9	CASSARDPTGGVGRVEEQYF	TGTGCCAGCAGCGCTAGAGACCCGACAGGGGGCGTGGGAAGGGTAGAGGAGCAGTACTTC
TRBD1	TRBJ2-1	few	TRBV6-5	CASSYAAGTGFNEQFF	TGTGCCAGCAGTTACGCCGCCGGGACAGGGTTCAATGAGCAGTTCTTC
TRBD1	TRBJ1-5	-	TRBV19	CASNDRVYQPQHF	TGTGCCAGTAACGACAGGGTTTATCAGCCCCAGCATTTT
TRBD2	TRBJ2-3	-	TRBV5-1	CASRGDWSDTQYF	TGCGCCAGCCGGGGGGATTGGTCAGATACGCAGTATTTT
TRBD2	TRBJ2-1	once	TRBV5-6	CASSRLAPEVYEQFF	TGTGCCAGCAGCCGACTAGCCCCAGAGGTCTATGAGCAGTTCTTC
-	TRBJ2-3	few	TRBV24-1	CATSVAAGTDTQYF	TGTGCCACCAGTGTAGCGGCGGGGACAGATACGCAGTATTTT
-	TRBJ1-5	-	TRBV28	CASSFHGLNQPQHF	TGTGCCAGCAGTTTCCACGGACTCAATCAGCCCCAGCATTTT
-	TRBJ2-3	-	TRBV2	CASSGWRGHTDTQYF	TGTGCCAGCAGTGGTTGGCGGGGGCACACAGATACGCAGTATTTT
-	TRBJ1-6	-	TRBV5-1	CASSTGPTGDSPLHF	TGCGCCAGCAGCACCGGACCCACCGGGGATTCACCCCTCCACTTT
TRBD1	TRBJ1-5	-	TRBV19	CASSIQGAGQPQHF	TGTGCCAGTAGTATTCAGGGGGCCGGTCAGCCCCAGCATTTT
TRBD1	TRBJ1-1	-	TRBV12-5	CASGLVTQRQGGAFF	TGTGCTAGTGGTTTGGTGACCCAACGACAGGGCGGAGCTTTCTTT
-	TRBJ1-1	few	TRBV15	CATSSGRGTVNTEAFF	TGTGCCACCAGCAGCGGCCGCGGGACGGTGAACACTGAAGCTTTCTTT
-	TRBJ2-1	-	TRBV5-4	CASSGSPGAAYNEQFF	TGTGCCAGCAGCGGGTCCCCGGGAGCGGCCTACAATGAGCAGTTCTTC
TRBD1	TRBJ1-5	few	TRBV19	CATTAAGGPNQPQHF	TGTGCCACAACCGCGGCAGGGGGCCCTAATCAGCCCCAGCATTTT
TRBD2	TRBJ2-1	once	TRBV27	CASSPVPSGRHNEQFF	TGTGCCAGCAGTCCCGTTCCTAGCGGGAGGCACAATGAGCAGTTCTTC
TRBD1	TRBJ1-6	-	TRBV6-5	CASVGDRDYNSPLHF	TGTGCCAGCGTGGGGGACAGGGACTATAATTCACCCCTCCACTTT
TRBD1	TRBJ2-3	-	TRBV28	CASSPTGRTDTQYF	TGTGCCAGCAGCCCGACAGGGCGCACAGATACGCAGTATTTT
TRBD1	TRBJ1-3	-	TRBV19	CASSIATGGSGNTIYF	TGTGCCAGTAGTATCGCGACAGGGGGCTCCGGAAACACCATATATTTT
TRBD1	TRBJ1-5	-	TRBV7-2	CASSQAGTGANQPQHF	TGTGCCAGCAGCCAAGCCGGGACAGGGGCTAATCAGCCCCAGCATTTT
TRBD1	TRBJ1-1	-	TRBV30	CAWRGGGTEAFF	TGTGCCTGGAGAGGGGGCGGCACTGAAGCTTTCTTT